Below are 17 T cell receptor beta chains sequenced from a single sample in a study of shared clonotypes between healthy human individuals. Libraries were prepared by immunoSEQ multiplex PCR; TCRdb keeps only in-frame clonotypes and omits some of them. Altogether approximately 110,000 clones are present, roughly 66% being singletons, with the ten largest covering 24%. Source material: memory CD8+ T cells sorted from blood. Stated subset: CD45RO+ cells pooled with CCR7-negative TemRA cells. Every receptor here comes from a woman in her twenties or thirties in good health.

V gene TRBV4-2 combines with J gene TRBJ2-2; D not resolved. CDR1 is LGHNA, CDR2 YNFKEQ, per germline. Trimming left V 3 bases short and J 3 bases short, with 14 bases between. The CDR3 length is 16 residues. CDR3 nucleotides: TGTGCCAGCAGCCATTTAATCGTGACGCACACCGGGGAGCTGTTTTTT. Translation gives CASSHLIVTHTGELFF.

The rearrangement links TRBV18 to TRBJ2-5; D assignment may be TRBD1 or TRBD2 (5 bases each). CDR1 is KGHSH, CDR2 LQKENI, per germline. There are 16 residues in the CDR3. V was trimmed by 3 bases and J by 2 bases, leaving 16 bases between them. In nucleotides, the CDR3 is TGTGCCAGCTCACCCCCAAAGGGGTGGGGGCAAGAGACCCAGTACTTC. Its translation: CASSPPKGWGQETQYF.

CDR3 in amino acids: CASSQEGSRWGIFDSGNTEAFF. CDR3 nucleotide sequence: TGCGCCAGCAGCCAAGAGGGCTCAAGGTGGGGGATTTTCGACAGCGGAAACACTGAAGCTTTCTTT. The chain has TRBV4-1 and TRBJ1-1; D is possibly TRBD1 (5 bases). Looked up from germline, CDR1 is MGHRA and CDR2 is YSYEKL. The CDR3 consists of 22 residues. The ends were cut back, 0 bases at V and 2 bases at J, with 31 bases in the middle.

The CDR3 region has the DNA TGTGCCAGCGAGGCGGGATATTACAATGAGCAGTTCTTC. This gives the protein CASEAGYYNEQFF. The gene calls are TRBV6-1 and TRBJ2-1, with D tentatively TRBD2 (6 bases). The germline gives CDR1 MNHNS, CDR2 SASEGT. The CDR3 runs to 13 residues. The V end was cut by 8 bases, the J end by 4 bases, with 12 bases between.

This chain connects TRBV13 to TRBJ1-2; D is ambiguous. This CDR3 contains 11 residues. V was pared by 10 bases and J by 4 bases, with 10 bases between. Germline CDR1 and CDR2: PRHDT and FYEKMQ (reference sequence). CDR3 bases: TGTGCCACCGCGTTCGGCTATGGCTACACCTTC. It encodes CATAFGYGYTF.

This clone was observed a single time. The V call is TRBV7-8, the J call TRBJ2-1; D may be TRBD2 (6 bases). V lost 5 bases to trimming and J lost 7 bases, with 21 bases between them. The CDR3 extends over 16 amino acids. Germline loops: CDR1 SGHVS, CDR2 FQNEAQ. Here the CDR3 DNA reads TGTGCCAGCAGCCTGGTAGGGGAGGCCAGTTGGAATGAGCAGTTCTTC. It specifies CASSLVGEASWNEQFF.

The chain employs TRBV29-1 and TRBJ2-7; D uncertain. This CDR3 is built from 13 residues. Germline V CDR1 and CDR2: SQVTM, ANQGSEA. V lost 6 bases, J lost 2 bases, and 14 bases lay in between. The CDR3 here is CSVGGLMTYEQYF. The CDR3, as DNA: TGCAGCGTCGGCGGTCTTATGACCTACGAGCAGTACTTC.

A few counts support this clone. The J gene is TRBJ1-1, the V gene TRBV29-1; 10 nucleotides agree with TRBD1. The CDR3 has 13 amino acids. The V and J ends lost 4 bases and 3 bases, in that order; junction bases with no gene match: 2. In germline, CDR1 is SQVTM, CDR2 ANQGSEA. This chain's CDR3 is CSVVGTGDTEAFF. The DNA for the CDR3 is TGCAGCGTTGTAGGGACAGGGGACACTGAAGCTTTCTTT.

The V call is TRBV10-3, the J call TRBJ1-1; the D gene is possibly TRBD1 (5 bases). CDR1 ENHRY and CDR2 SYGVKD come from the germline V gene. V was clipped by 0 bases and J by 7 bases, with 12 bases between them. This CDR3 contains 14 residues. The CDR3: CAISESLGEVEAFF. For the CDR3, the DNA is TGTGCCATCAGTGAGTCATTGGGGGAGGTTGAAGCTTTCTTT.

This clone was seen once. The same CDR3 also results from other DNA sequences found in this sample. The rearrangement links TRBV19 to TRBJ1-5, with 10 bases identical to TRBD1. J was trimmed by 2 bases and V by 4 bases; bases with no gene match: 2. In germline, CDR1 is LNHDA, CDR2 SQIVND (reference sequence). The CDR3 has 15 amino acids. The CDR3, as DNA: TGTGCCAGTAGTAGACAGGGGGCCGGCAATCAGCCCCAGCATTTT. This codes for CASSRQGAGNQPQHF.

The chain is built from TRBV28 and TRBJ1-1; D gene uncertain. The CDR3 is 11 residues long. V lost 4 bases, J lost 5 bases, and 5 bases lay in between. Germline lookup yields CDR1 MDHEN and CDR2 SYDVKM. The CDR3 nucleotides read TGTGCCAGCAGTTCCTCGACTGAAGCTTTCTTT. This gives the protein CASSSSTEAFF. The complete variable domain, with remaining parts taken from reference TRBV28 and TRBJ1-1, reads DVKVTQSSRYLVKRTGEKVFLECVQDMDHENMFWYRQDPGLGLRLIYFSYDVKMKEKGDIPEGYSVSREKKERFSLILESASTNQTSMYLCASSSSTEAFFGQGTRLTVV.

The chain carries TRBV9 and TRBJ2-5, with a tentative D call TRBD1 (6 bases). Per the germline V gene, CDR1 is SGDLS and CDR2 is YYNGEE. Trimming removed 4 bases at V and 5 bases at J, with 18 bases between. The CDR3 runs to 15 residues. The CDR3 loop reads CASSSTGLPYETQYF. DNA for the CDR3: TGTGCCAGCAGCTCCACAGGGCTCCCCTATGAGACCCAGTACTTC.

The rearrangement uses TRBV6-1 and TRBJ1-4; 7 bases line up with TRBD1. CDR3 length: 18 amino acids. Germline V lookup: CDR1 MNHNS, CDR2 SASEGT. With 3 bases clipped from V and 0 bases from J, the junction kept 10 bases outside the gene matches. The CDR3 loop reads CASSETTGRVATNEKLFF. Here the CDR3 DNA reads TGTGCCAGCAGTGAGACGACAGGGCGAGTTGCAACTAATGAAAAACTGTTTTTT.

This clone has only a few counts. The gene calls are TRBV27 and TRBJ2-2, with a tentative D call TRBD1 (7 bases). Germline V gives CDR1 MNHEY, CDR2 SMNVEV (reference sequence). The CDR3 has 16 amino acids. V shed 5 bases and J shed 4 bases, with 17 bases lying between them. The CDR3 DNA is TGTGCCAGCAGTACGGGGGACAGTCATAGCACCGGGGAGCTGTTTTTT. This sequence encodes CASSTGDSHSTGELFF.

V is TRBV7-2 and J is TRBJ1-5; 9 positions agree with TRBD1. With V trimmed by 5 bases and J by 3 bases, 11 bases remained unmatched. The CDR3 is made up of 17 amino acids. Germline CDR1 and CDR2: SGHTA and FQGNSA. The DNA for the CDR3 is TGTGCCAGCAGCCGGGGAGAGGACAGGGGTCTCAATCAGCCCCAGCATTTT. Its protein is CASSRGEDRGLNQPQHF.

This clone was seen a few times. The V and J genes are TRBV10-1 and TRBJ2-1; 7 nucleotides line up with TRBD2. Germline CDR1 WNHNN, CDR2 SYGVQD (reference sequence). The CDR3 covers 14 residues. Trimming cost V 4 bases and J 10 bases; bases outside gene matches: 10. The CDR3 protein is CASSGGLGGIEQFF. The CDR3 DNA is TGCGCCAGCAGTGGCGGACTAGGTGGTATAGAGCAGTTCTTC.

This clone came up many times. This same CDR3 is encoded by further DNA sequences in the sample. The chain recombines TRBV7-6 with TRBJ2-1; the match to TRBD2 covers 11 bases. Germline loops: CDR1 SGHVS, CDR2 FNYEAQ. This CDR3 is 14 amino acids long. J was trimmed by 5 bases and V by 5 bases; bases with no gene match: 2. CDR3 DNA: TGTGCCAGCAGCCGGGGACTAGCGGACAATGAGCAGTTCTTC. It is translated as CASSRGLADNEQFF.